This T cell receptor (beta chain) was obtained from a study of blood T cell repertoires in COVID-19. Overall study: Spain, Italy and the United States supplied samples that represented acute and convalescent COVID-19.

From germline, CDR1 is MDHEN and CDR2 SYDVKM. Trimming stripped 10 bases from V and 2 bases from J, with 13 bases between. The length of the CDR3 is 13 residues. Data came from immunoSEQ multiplex PCR; TCRdb stores just in-frame clones and leaves some out. The data hold around 50,000 clones, with around 78% observed a single time. Sequencing was performed on peripheral blood. The V call is TRBV28, the J call TRBJ2-3; D perhaps matches TRBD1 (5 bases). The clonotype was recovered from a human donor in a cohort sampled during active COVID-19. The CDR3 region is CATGQGATDTQYF. CDR3 coding DNA: TGTGCCACCGGGCAGGGCGCCACAGATACGCAGTATTTT.